The 29 T cell receptor beta chains below all came from one sample that was sequenced in a study of patients and donors after allogeneic stem cell transplantation. Each CDR3 protein gets one entry after TCRdb re-called the RT-PCR reads with MiXCR. The sample shows roughly 200,000 distinct CDR3 sequences, more than 35% of them seen only once. Specimen: blood, either unsorted or a sorted T cell fraction (not recorded which). The receptors here all came from a human donor who was either an allogeneic HSCT recipient or a stem cell or donor lymphocyte infusion donor (not recorded which). It is not recorded whose cells these are; they may come from a transplant donor.

V usage is TRBV3-1 and J usage is TRBJ2-5; D might be TRBD2 (6 bases). This CDR3 comprises 14 residues. Germline V CDR1 and CDR2: LGHDT, YNNKEL (reference sequence). V shed 1 base and J shed 5 bases, with 11 bases lying between them. The CDR3 loop is CASSQVTRDETQYF. As DNA, the CDR3 is TGTGCCAGCAGCCAAGTGACTAGGGATGAGACCCAGTACTTC.

The chain combines TRBV12-3 or TRBV12-4 with TRBJ2-1, with TRBD2 identical over 8 bases. This CDR3 is 15 amino acids long. J lost 7 bases, V lost 1 base, and 6 bases had no gene match. CDR3 coding DNA: TGTGCCAGCAGTTTAGTCGGCGGGAGGAGGAATGAGCAGTTCTTC. It encodes CASSLVGGRRNEQFF.

This clonotype was picked up a small number of times. The rearrangement uses TRBV21-1 and TRBJ1-4; the table assigns TRBD1, which was not confirmed against the DNA. TRBV21-1 is reported as a pseudogene. This CDR3 region has 10 residues. The CDR3 DNA follows: TGTGCCAGCAGTCAAGGGCAGGGAGCGTTT. It specifies CASSQGQGAF.

V and J are TRBV6-6 and TRBJ2-7; D is ambiguous. CDR1 and CDR2 from the germline V gene are MNHNY and SVGAGI (reference sequence). V lost 10 bases and J 4 bases, leaving 17 bases between the germline ends. There are 13 residues in the CDR3. The CDR3 coding sequence is TGTGCCACCGCAGCAGGAATCATATACGAGCAGTACTTC. The encoded protein is CATAAGIIYEQYF.

The J gene is TRBJ2-5, the V gene TRBV12-3 or TRBV12-4; D is unresolved. There are 11 residues in the CDR3. The ends were cut back, 6 bases at V and 7 bases at J, with 9 bases in the middle. In nucleotides, the CDR3 is TGTGCCAGCAGCCCTGGGGTGACCCAGTACTTC. The encoded protein is CASSPGVTQYF.

The chain combines TRBV5-1 with TRBJ2-7; no clear D. Germline CDR1 is SGHRS and CDR2 is YFSETQ. The CDR3 length is 13 residues. V lost 2 bases, J lost 1 base, and 7 bases lay in between. CDR3 amino acids: CASSFDPSYEQYF. In nucleotides, the CDR3 is TGCGCCAGCAGCTTCGATCCTTCCTACGAGCAGTACTTC.

This clonotype was found a few times. The V and J genes are TRBV4-2 and TRBJ1-5; D remains unclear. CDR1 LGHNA and CDR2 YNFKEQ come from the germline V gene. Between the trimmed V and J ends, which lost 1 base and 1 base, there was a span of 14 bases. The CDR3 loop spans 17 amino acids. CDR3 sequence (DNA): TGTGCCAGCAGCCAAGCCTTGGGAGGGATGAGCAATCAGCCCCAGCATTTT. This sequence encodes CASSQALGGMSNQPQHF.

The chain links TRBV12-3 or TRBV12-4 to TRBJ2-2; D possibly matches TRBD1 or TRBD2 (5 bases each). This CDR3 is built from 15 residues. V was cut by 7 bases and J by 7 bases, with 19 bases left in between. In DNA, the CDR3 is TGTGCCAGCACCCCGGCTGGGACCGCTAGCGGGGAGCTGTTTTTT. It yields the protein CASTPAGTASGELFF.

This clonotype was seen a handful of times. The rearrangement uses TRBV14 and TRBJ1-1; D unclear. The CDR3 sequence is 15 residues long. Germline V lookup: CDR1 SGHDN, CDR2 FVKESK. V was trimmed by 0 bases and J by 1 base, leaving 9 bases between them. The CDR3: CASSQDPYRNTEAFF. In DNA, the CDR3 is TGTGCCAGCAGCCAAGATCCGTACAGGAACACTGAAGCTTTCTTT. The whole variable domain, remainder taken from reference TRBV14 and TRBJ1-1, is EAGVTQFPSHSVIEKGQTVTLRCDPISGHDNLYWYRRVMGKEIKFLLHFVKESKQDESGMPNNRFLAERTGGTYSTLKVQPAELEDSGVYFCASSQDPYRNTEAFFGQGTRLTVV.

This clonotype was seen many times. This sequence joins TRBV5-1 and TRBJ1-2, with TRBD1 matching over 7 bases. Germline values: CDR1 SGHRS, CDR2 YFSETQ. CDR3 length: 15 residues. V dropped 2 bases and J dropped 5; count of bases not matched to a gene: 9. The CDR3 loop reads CASSLTPGQSYGYTF. CDR3 sequence (DNA): TGCGCCAGCAGCTTAACCCCGGGACAGTCTTATGGCTACACCTTC.

V is TRBV6-4 and J is TRBJ1-1; a weak D match, TRBD1 (5 bases). Germline CDR1 is MRHNA and CDR2 is SNTAGT. Trimming cost V 6 bases and J 2 bases, with 10 bases left between them. This CDR3 has 13 residues. The CDR3 loop is CASRTDQNTEAFF. The CDR3 bases are TGTGCCAGCAGGACAGACCAAAACACTGAAGCTTTCTTT.

In its sample, this clonotype is medium-sized. The chain carries TRBV6-2 or TRBV6-3 and TRBJ1-1; TRBD1 aligns across 8 bases. V was pared by 7 bases and J by 5 bases, with 6 bases of the junction left unmatched. The germline V gene has CDR1 MNHEY and CDR2 SVGEGT. The CDR3 is made up of 13 amino acids. In nucleotides, the CDR3 is TGTGCCAGCATCGGACAGGGAAAGACTGAAGCTTTCTTT. Protein product: CASIGQGKTEAFF.

The V gene is TRBV6-5, the J gene TRBJ2-1; TRBD2 might be the D (6 bases). Trimming left V 6 bases short and J 9 bases short, with 18 bases between. Germline V lookup: CDR1 MNHEY, CDR2 SVGAGI. The CDR3 consists of 14 residues. Here the CDR3 reads CASSRNPSVGEQFF. In DNA form, the CDR3 reads TGTGCCAGCAGCCGAAATCCTAGCGTCGGTGAGCAGTTCTTC.

The chain has TRBV4-2 and TRBJ1-1, with D perhaps matching TRBD1 (5 bases). Germline V gene data show CDR1 as LGHNA and CDR2 as YNFKEQ. V lost 4 bases to trimming and J lost 8 bases, with 17 bases between them. The CDR3 spans 14 residues. The CDR3 sequence is CASSLPATVSEAFF. Here the CDR3 DNA reads TGTGCCAGCAGCCTGCCGGCGACAGTCTCCGAAGCTTTCTTT.

The chain has TRBV7-2 and TRBJ1-1; tentatively, D is TRBD1 (5 bases). Trimming took off 5 bases at V and 0 bases at J, with 7 bases between the two ends. CDR3 length: 13 residues. The germline V gene encodes CDR1 SGHTA and CDR2 FQGNSA. The CDR3 here is CTSSVQVNTEAFF. DNA of the CDR3: TGTACCAGCAGCGTACAGGTGAACACTGAAGCTTTCTTT.

This clonotype was observed a few times. The chain is built from TRBV24-1 and TRBJ1-4; 8 bases are shared with TRBD1. The V gene end was trimmed by 4 bases and the J gene end by 4 bases; junction bases not matched to a gene: 10. The CDR3 spans 17 residues. The V gene's germline CDR1 is KGHDR and CDR2 SFDVKD. The chain's CDR3 is CATSESTGDEDNEKLFF. The CDR3 coding sequence is TGTGCCACCAGTGAGTCGACAGGGGATGAAGATAATGAAAAACTGTTTTTT.

CDR3 coding DNA: TGCAGCGGGTACAGGGGGGCCTACAATGAGCAGTTCTTC. Protein: CSGYRGAYNEQFF. This chain joins TRBV29-1 and TRBJ2-1, with TRBD1 identical over 8 bases. CDR1 and CDR2 from the germline V gene are SQVTM and ANQGSEA. Trimming at V came to 7 bases and at J to 2 bases, leaving 4 bases not matched to a gene. The length of the CDR3 is 13 residues.

The DNA for the CDR3 is TGTGCCAGCAGCTCCCCAGGACTAGCGGGAGTGGGGGAGACCCAGTACTTC. Translated: CASSSPGLAGVGETQYF. The chain combines TRBV11-2 with TRBJ2-5, with TRBD2 identical over 13 bases. Germline-derived CDR1 and CDR2 are SGHAT and FQNNGV. V shed 4 bases and J 5 bases; nucleotides not matched to a gene: 10. The CDR3 is made up of 17 amino acids. The variable domain in full, completed from reference TRBV11-2 and TRBJ2-5, reads EAGVAQSPRYKIIEKRQSVAFWCNPISGHATLYWYQQILGQGPKLLIQFQNNGVVDDSQLPKDRFSAERLKGVDSTLKIQPAKLEDSAVYLCASSSPGLAGVGETQYFGPGTRLLVL.

This clonotype was seen a few times. The J gene is TRBJ1-4, the V gene TRBV4-3; D might be TRBD1 (5 bases). The V end lost 0 bases, the J end lost 8 bases, and 19 bases lay between the germline ends. This CDR3 region has 17 residues. The V gene's germline CDR1 is LGHNA and CDR2 YSLEER. The CDR3 protein is CASSQDVGLRGREKLFF. As DNA, the CDR3 is TGCGCCAGCAGCCAAGATGTGGGACTCCGGGGGAGGGAAAAACTGTTTTTT.

The gene calls are TRBV7-9 and TRBJ1-1; D may be TRBD1 (6 bases). Trimming took off 1 base at V and 0 bases at J, with 12 bases between the two ends. This CDR3 spans 16 amino acids. CDR1 SEHNR and CDR2 FQNEAQ come from the germline V gene (reference sequence). CDR3: CASSLVQGAMNTEAFF. CDR3 sequence (DNA): TGTGCCAGCAGCTTAGTACAGGGCGCCATGAACACTGAAGCTTTCTTT.

The chain recombines TRBV6-6 with TRBJ1-1, with 7 nucleotides matching TRBD1. Germline V lookup: CDR1 MNHNY, CDR2 SVGAGI (reference sequence). CDR3 length equals 14 residues. V dropped 6 bases and J dropped 0; count of bases not matched to a gene: 4. Here the CDR3 DNA reads TGTGCCAGCAGGGTGGGACAGTTGAACACTGAAGCTTTCTTT. Protein sequence: CASRVGQLNTEAFF.

This chain uses TRBV5-1 with TRBJ2-1, with 7 bases aligning to TRBD2. Germline CDR1 and CDR2: SGHRS and YFSETQ. This CDR3 has 13 amino acids. After removal of 4 bases from V and 9 bases from J, the junction contained 7 bases not matched to a gene. The CDR3 sequence: CASSRGSVSEQFF. DNA for the CDR3: TGCGCCAGCAGCCGCGGGAGTGTTAGTGAGCAGTTCTTC.

This chain uses TRBV7-8 with TRBJ2-1; D might be TRBD2 (5 bases). This CDR3 contains 15 residues. The V end was cut by 2 bases, the J end by 7 bases, with 15 bases between. Germline V gives CDR1 SGHVS, CDR2 FQNEAQ. CDR3 sequence (DNA): TGTGCCAGCAGCTTATCCGGGATGCGTTTTAATGAGCAGTTCTTC. Amino acid sequence: CASSLSGMRFNEQFF.

The chain is built from TRBV3-1 and TRBJ2-7, with a tentative D call TRBD2 (6 bases). The CDR3 totals 16 residues. CDR1 is LGHDT and CDR2 is YNNKEL in the germline V gene (reference sequence). Trimming took off 6 bases at V and 5 bases at J, with 23 bases between the two ends. CDR3 loop: CASSPSRRLVDDEQYF. The CDR3 region has the DNA TGTGCCAGCAGTCCCTCTCGAAGACTAGTTGACGACGAGCAGTACTTC.

The J gene is TRBJ1-2, the V gene TRBV29-1; TRBD1 matches at 7 bases. CDR3 length equals 15 residues. With 2 bases clipped from V and 1 base from J, the junction kept 7 bases outside the gene matches. Germline CDR1 reads SQVTM; CDR2 reads ANQGSEA. DNA of the CDR3: TGCAGCGTTGAACTCCAGCGGGACAGTAACTATGGCTACACCTTC. Protein product: CSVELQRDSNYGYTF.

This clonotype has a handful of counts. V gene TRBV9 combines with J gene TRBJ2-1, with D tentatively TRBD1 (5 bases). Germline V lookup: CDR1 SGDLS, CDR2 YYNGEE. V was cut by 3 bases and J by 5 bases, with 9 bases left in between. This CDR3 comprises 13 residues. CDR3 sequence reads: CASSEDSHNEQFF. DNA for the CDR3: TGTGCCAGCAGCGAAGACAGCCACAATGAGCAGTTCTTC.

In its sample, this clonotype was seen many times. The genes are TRBV4-3 and TRBJ2-1; 7 positions match TRBD2. Germline CDR1 is LGHNA and CDR2 is YSLEER. V lost 4 bases to trimming and J lost 4 bases; unmatched junction nucleotides: 10. CDR3 size: 16 residues. The CDR3 DNA reads TGCGCCAGCAGCCCAGGTGGCGGGAGCCCATACAATGAGCAGTTCTTC. Residues: CASSPGGGSPYNEQFF.

This clonotype was observed a handful of times. The rearrangement uses TRBV18 and TRBJ1-1, with a tentative D call TRBD1 (6 bases). The CDR3 is 16 amino acids. Germline CDR1 is KGHSH and CDR2 is LQKENI. Trimming removed 8 bases at V and 2 bases at J, with 21 bases between. The chain's CDR3 is CASRTPPGAQNTEAFF. The CDR3 nucleotides read TGTGCCAGCCGTACACCTCCGGGGGCGCAAAACACTGAAGCTTTCTTT.

V usage is TRBV4-2 and J usage is TRBJ2-1, with D perhaps matching TRBD1 or TRBD2 (5 bases each). V lost 5 bases, J lost 8 bases, and 16 bases lay in between. In germline, CDR1 is LGHNA, CDR2 YNFKEQ. The length of the CDR3 is 14 residues. The CDR3 is CASSYRLGVDEQFF. CDR3 coding DNA: TGTGCCAGCAGCTATCGGCTGGGGGTCGATGAGCAGTTCTTC.